These 19 T cell receptor beta chains share one sample of origin, sequenced in a study of T cell repertoires in cytomegalovirus infection. MiXCR, applied by TCRdb to the reads, yields one record per CDR3 protein. This sample has approximately 180,000 distinct CDR3 sequences, with about a sixth found just once. The sample comprised CD8+ T cells from PBMCs. These receptor sequences come from a human donor in good health (CMV status not recorded). Some clones in this sample may be carry-over from other donors' samples.

V and J are TRBV7-6 and TRBJ2-3; possible D gene TRBD2, 5 bases. CDR3 length: 14 amino acids. Trimming took 8 bases from V and 1 from J, leaving 13 bases between them. Germline CDR1 and CDR2: SGHVS and FNYEAQ. The chain's CDR3 is CASGPEVGTDTQYF. CDR3 in DNA: TGTGCCAGCGGACCGGAGGTCGGCACAGATACGCAGTATTTT.

This clonotype was observed a handful of times. The rearrangement links TRBV12-3 or TRBV12-4 to TRBJ2-5, with TRBD2 matching over 8 bases. The CDR3 totals 15 residues. The V gene end was trimmed by 3 bases and the J gene end by 5 bases; junction bases not matched to a gene: 8. The CDR3 DNA sequence: TGTGCCAGCAGTTTCCGGGGGGGGGCCTATGAGACCCAGTACTTC. Translated, it gives CASSFRGGAYETQYF.

This clonotype was counted a few times. V and J are TRBV11-2 and TRBJ2-3; D not certain. Germline V gene data show CDR1 as SGHAT and CDR2 as FQNNGV. Trimming stripped 8 bases from V and 5 bases from J, with 8 bases between. The CDR3 is 11 amino acids. The CDR3 sequence: CASANGDTQYF. In DNA, the CDR3 is TGTGCCAGCGCGAACGGAGATACGCAGTATTTT.

The V and J genes are TRBV10-3 and TRBJ2-7, with 7 bases fitting TRBD1. Germline V gene lookup returns CDR1 ENHRY and CDR2 SYGVKD. The CDR3 is made up of 15 amino acids. Trimming cost V 10 bases and J 3 bases; bases outside gene matches: 15. This chain's CDR3 is CATSEPGQIDYEQYF. Here the CDR3 DNA reads TGTGCCACCTCCGAACCGGGACAGATAGACTACGAGCAGTACTTC.

This clonotype was observed a few times. This chain links TRBV7-9 with TRBJ2-5, with 7 bases lining up with TRBD2. The length of the CDR3 is 12 residues. J gave up 3 bases and V 7 bases, and 2 bases lay outside the gene matches. CDR1 is SEHNR and CDR2 is FQNEAQ in the germline V gene (reference sequence). CDR3 loop: CASTGLEETQYF. For the CDR3, the DNA is TGTGCCAGCACTGGACTAGAAGAGACCCAGTACTTC. Full variable domain (remainder filled in from reference TRBV7-9 and TRBJ2-5): DTGVSQNPRHKITKRGQNVTFRCDPISEHNRLYWYRQTLGQGPEFLTYFQNEAQLEKSRLLSDRFSAERPKGSFSTLEIQRTEQGDSAMYLCASTGLEETQYFGPGTRLLVL.

The V and J genes are TRBV20-1 and TRBJ2-3, with D possibly TRBD1 on 5 matching bases. The germline CDR1 and CDR2 sequences are DFQATT and SNEGSKA (reference sequence). The V gene lost 0 bases and the J gene lost 2 bases, with 12 bases spanning the gap. The CDR3 has 15 residues. CDR3 amino acids: CSARDGAGLTDTQYF. The CDR3, as DNA: TGCAGTGCTAGAGATGGGGCAGGGCTCACAGATACGCAGTATTTT.

This chain links TRBV7-2 with TRBJ2-7; D remains unclear. Germline CDR1 SGHTA, CDR2 FQGNSA. The CDR3 spans 12 residues. The V gene lost 3 bases and the J gene lost 7 bases, with 10 bases spanning the gap. The CDR3 reads CASSFVKREQYF. The CDR3 coding sequence is TGTGCCAGCAGCTTCGTAAAGAGAGAGCAGTACTTC.

This clonotype was picked up a small number of times. The CDR3 is CASSPYLAGVTNEQFF. In DNA form, the CDR3 reads TGTGCCAGCAGCCCGTATCTAGCGGGGGTAACTAATGAGCAGTTCTTC. V gene TRBV7-8 combines with J gene TRBJ2-1; 10 positions agree with TRBD2. Unmatched junction bases numbered 11, after V lost 5 bases and J lost 7 bases. Germline V gene sequence: CDR1 SGHVS, CDR2 FQNEAQ. The CDR3 runs 16 residues.

This clonotype came up a few times. The chain combines TRBV7-2 with TRBJ2-7; no clear D gene. The V gene's germline CDR1 is SGHTA and CDR2 FQGNSA. V lost 8 bases and J 6 bases, leaving 11 bases between the germline ends. There are 11 residues in the CDR3. CDR3 in amino acids: CASARSGEQYF. The CDR3 DNA is TGTGCCAGCGCTCGTTCAGGCGAGCAGTACTTC.

The rearrangement uses TRBV19 and TRBJ2-5; D gene unclear. V was clipped by 3 bases and J by 3 bases, with 29 bases between them. The V gene's germline CDR1 is LNHDA and CDR2 SQIVND (reference sequence). CDR3 length: 20 residues. CDR3 sequence (DNA): TGTGCCAGTAGTATCTCGGTTTGGAGCCAGAAGGGAACCCGAGAAGAGACCCAGTACTTC. Protein sequence: CASSISVWSQKGTREETQYF.

The rearrangement links TRBV7-9 to TRBJ1-2; 7 nucleotides align to TRBD1. CDR3 length: 17 residues. CDR1 is SEHNR and CDR2 is FQNEAQ in the germline V gene (reference sequence). V dropped 3 bases and J dropped 3; count of bases not matched to a gene: 13. DNA for the CDR3: TGTGCCAGCAGCTTCCCCAGGTCGACAGGGATGGACTATGGCTACACCTTC. Encoded protein: CASSFPRSTGMDYGYTF.

The chain uses TRBV7-8 and TRBJ2-7; 7 bases line up with TRBD2. Trimming cost V 1 base and J 3 bases; bases outside gene matches: 6. Germline CDR1 is SGHVS and CDR2 is FQNEAQ. The CDR3 is made up of 15 amino acids. The CDR3 protein is CASSLGSGLVYEQYF. The CDR3 coding sequence is TGTGCCAGCAGCTTAGGTAGCGGGCTTGTCTACGAGCAGTACTTC.

The CDR3 DNA reads as TGTGCCAGCAGCCCACAGGGGGCCGGTGAGCAGTTCTTC. Protein: CASSPQGAGEQFF. The chain links TRBV13 to TRBJ2-1; TRBD1 aligns across 9 bases. V lost 5 bases and J lost 9; bases outside the gene matches: 5. Germline CDR1 reads PRHDT; CDR2 reads FYEKMQ (reference sequence). The CDR3 covers 13 residues.

This clonotype showed up just a few times. The rearrangement joins TRBV30 to TRBJ2-7; 7 bases are a match to TRBD1. This CDR3 comprises 13 residues. Trimming cost V 6 bases and J 0 bases; bases outside gene matches: 5. Germline CDR1 and CDR2: GTSNPN and SVGIG (reference sequence). CDR3 in amino acids: CACPRDSSYEQYF. The CDR3 DNA reads TGTGCCTGCCCCCGGGACAGCTCCTACGAGCAGTACTTC.

Ten or more counts support this clonotype. V and J are TRBV7-2 and TRBJ1-3, with 7 bases that match TRBD1. Germline CDR1 is SGHTA and CDR2 is FQGNSA. This CDR3 is 15 amino acids long. The J segment lost 4 bases and the V segment lost 5 bases, leaving 8 bases of the junction unmatched. CDR3 nucleotide sequence: TGTGCCAGCAGCAGCTCGACAGGGTGGGGAAACACCATATATTTT. The encoded protein is CASSSSTGWGNTIYF.

This chain links TRBV7-2 with TRBJ2-7, with 7 bases that match TRBD1. The CDR3 sequence is 12 residues long. Germline V lookup: CDR1 SGHTA, CDR2 FQGNSA. V shed 5 bases and J 5 bases; nucleotides not matched to a gene: 3. The CDR3 bases are TGTGCCAGCAGCCCGACAGGGCACGAGCAGTACTTC. This encodes CASSPTGHEQYF.

The CDR3 DNA reads TGTGCCAGCAGCTTACAGACGGATGGCTACACCTTC. Translating gives CASSLQTDGYTF. The V and J genes are TRBV7-9 and TRBJ1-2; unclear D gene. The CDR3 runs 12 residues. V lost 2 bases to trimming and J lost 6 bases, with 7 bases between them. CDR1 is SEHNR, CDR2 FQNEAQ, per germline (reference sequence).

This clonotype has a handful of counts. This rearrangement joins TRBV7-9 to TRBJ2-3; unclear D gene. Trimming pared 5 bases from V and 7 bases from J, leaving 10 bases between. CDR1 is SEHNR and CDR2 is FQNEAQ in the germline V gene (reference sequence). The CDR3 covers 12 residues. CDR3: CASSHKEYTQYF. The DNA for the CDR3 is TGTGCCAGCAGCCACAAGGAGTATACGCAGTATTTT.

The chain links TRBV6-2 or TRBV6-3 to TRBJ1-1; the D is unclear. Germline CDR1 MNHEY, CDR2 SVGEGT. V lost 2 bases and J lost 5, with 15 bases in between. There are 15 residues in the CDR3. CDR3 sequence: CASSYVGGSGTEAFF. The CDR3 DNA is TGTGCCAGCAGTTACGTGGGAGGGAGTGGGACTGAAGCTTTCTTT.